This T cell receptor beta chain was sequenced for a study of blood T cell repertoires in COVID-19. Study-level information: Some COVID-19 samples were acute and others convalescent; all came from the United States, Italy and Spain. Sources were T cells, B-cell-depleted T cells, or PBMCs; the material itself was cDNA or gDNA.

Per the original methods: Cell counts per sample came from amplifying reference gene primers. Assay used: immunoSEQ multiplex PCR; TCRdb lists only in-frame clones, some missing. V and J calls and clone size are as listed in that table; D and trimming were resolved from the DNA. The sample has tens of thousands of clones, about 87% seen once. V lost 3 bases and J 13 bases, leaving 12 bases between the germline ends. This CDR3 is 12 amino acids long. Germline CDR1 LNHDA, CDR2 SQIVND (reference sequence). Sequenced sample: peripheral blood. The chain has TRBV19 and TRBJ1-4; TRBD1 is a possible D gene (6 bases). This clonotype was obtained from a man at least 80 years old with active or convalescent COVID-19. CDR3 loop: CASSMTGQGLFF. The CDR3, as DNA: TGTGCCAGTAGTATGACAGGCCAGGGACTGTTTTTT.